These 26 T cell receptor beta chains originate from one sample sequenced in a study of blood T cell repertoires in COVID-19. Sequenced by immunoSEQ multiplex PCR; TCRdb stores in-frame clones only, minus some. The profile covers about 210,000 clones, with about 87% appearing a single time and under 2% taken by the ten largest. The sequencing sample was made of peripheral blood. The receptors come from a man in his 70s with acute or convalescent COVID-19.

This CDR3 is CASSTTGQGAREQYF. The CDR3 DNA follows: TGTGCCAGCAGTACCACGGGACAGGGGGCGAGGGAGCAGTACTTC. This chain joins TRBV27 and TRBJ2-7, with TRBD1 matching over 12 bases. Losses at the gene ends were 5 bases for V and 7 bases for J; bases not matched to a gene: 9. The CDR3 runs to 15 residues. Germline CDR1 and CDR2: MNHEY and SMNVEV (reference sequence).

This clone was counted a single time. This sequence joins TRBV5-5 and TRBJ1-3; no clear D. Per the germline V gene, CDR1 is SGHKS and CDR2 is YYEKEE (reference sequence). The ends were cut back, 5 bases at V and 0 bases at J, with 9 bases in the middle. CDR3 length equals 14 residues. The CDR3 loop is CASRIRGSGNTIYF. The CDR3 DNA sequence: TGTGCCAGCAGGATACGGGGCTCTGGAAACACCATATATTTT.

The chain is built from TRBV27 and TRBJ1-4; 7 bases fit TRBD1. The V and J ends lost 3 bases and 0 bases, in that order; junction bases with no gene match: 4. The length of the CDR3 is 16 residues. Per the germline V gene, CDR1 is MNHEY and CDR2 is SMNVEV (reference sequence). CDR3: CASSFSGTATNEKLFF. Here the CDR3 DNA reads TGTGCCAGCAGTTTTTCCGGGACAGCAACTAATGAAAAACTGTTTTTT.

The CDR3 bases are TGTGCCAGCAGCCCCAGGGCGACAGATACGCAGTATTTT. Translation: CASSPRATDTQYF. The V gene is TRBV7-3, the J gene TRBJ2-3, with D tentatively TRBD1 (5 bases). Germline V lookup: CDR1 SGHTA, CDR2 FQGTGA. The CDR3 is 13 residues long. V was pared by 5 bases and J by 3 bases, with 9 bases between.

V is TRBV7-9 and J is TRBJ2-2; 13 nucleotides agree with TRBD2. Germline CDR1 reads SEHNR; CDR2 reads FQNEAQ (reference sequence). The CDR3 is 15 residues long. V gave up 3 bases and J gave up 5 bases; unmatched junction bases: 0. CDR3 bases: TGTGCCAGCAGCTTGGGACTAGCGGGAACCGGGGAGCTGTTTTTT. This translates into CASSLGLAGTGELFF.

The chain couples TRBV28 to TRBJ2-7; TRBD1 matches at 7 bases. The CDR3 has 12 amino acids. The germline CDR1 and CDR2 sequences are MDHEN and SYDVKM. Unmatched junction bases numbered 4, after V lost 7 bases and J lost 4 bases. The CDR3 here is CASNIRGYEQYF. The CDR3 DNA reads TGTGCCAGCAATATCAGGGGGTACGAGCAGTACTTC. The full variable domain, in which reference TRBV28 and TRBJ2-7 provide the parts outside the CDR3, is DVKVTQSSRYLVKRTGEKVFLECVQDMDHENMFWYRQDPGLGLRLIYFSYDVKMKEKGDIPEGYSVSREKKERFSLILESASTNQTSMYLCASNIRGYEQYFGPGTRLTVT.

This chain links TRBV5-1 with TRBJ2-7; 9 nucleotides match TRBD2. V gave up 2 bases and J gave up 6 bases; unmatched junction bases: 9. Germline CDR1 SGHRS, CDR2 YFSETQ. The CDR3 consists of 15 residues. The CDR3 DNA follows: TGCGCCAGCAGCTTTATGCTAGCGGGGCCTGGCGAGCAGTACTTC. Translation gives CASSFMLAGPGEQYF.

The CDR3 region is CASSGTGGDTQYF. CDR3 DNA: TGTGCCAGCAGTGGGACAGGGGGAGATACGCAGTATTTT. The chain recombines TRBV2 with TRBJ2-3, with 10 nucleotides matching TRBD1. Per germline, CDR1 SNHLY and CDR2 FYNNEI. V lost 4 bases and J lost 5; bases outside the gene matches: 0. CDR3 length equals 13 residues.

This clone was found once. The chain is built from TRBV21-1 and TRBJ1-5. TRBV21-1 is designated a pseudogene. The CDR3 length is 13 residues. The CDR3 sequence: CASSKAAGEPQHF. The CDR3, as DNA: TGTGCCAGCAGCAAAGCTGCCGGTGAGCCCCAGCATTTT.

The chain couples TRBV5-1 to TRBJ2-5; 9 bases match TRBD2. Germline V gene sequence: CDR1 SGHRS, CDR2 YFSETQ. With 0 bases clipped from V and 6 bases from J, the junction kept 12 bases outside the gene matches. The CDR3 contains 17 residues. CDR3: CASSLEGSAGGGKTQYF. CDR3 nucleotide sequence: TGCGCCAGCAGCTTGGAGGGTTCAGCGGGAGGTGGGAAGACCCAGTACTTC.

J is TRBJ2-5 and V is TRBV29-1; TRBD2 matches 10 bases. The V and J ends lost 5 bases and 1 base, in that order; junction bases with no gene match: 10. The CDR3 consists of 16 residues. CDR1 SQVTM and CDR2 ANQGSEA come from the germline V gene. The CDR3 loop is CSVLDPGLARQETQYF. The CDR3 region has the DNA TGCAGCGTTCTTGACCCGGGACTAGCGCGCCAAGAGACCCAGTACTTC.

This clone showed up just once. V is TRBV7-9 and J is TRBJ1-3; D remains ambiguous. Between the trimmed V and J ends, which lost 4 bases and 0 bases, there was a span of 4 bases. The germline gives CDR1 SEHNR, CDR2 FQNEAQ (reference sequence). The CDR3 has 13 residues. The chain's CDR3 is CASSSDSGNTIYF. In DNA, the CDR3 is TGTGCCAGCAGCTCAGACTCTGGAAACACCATATATTTT.

This clone has a handful of counts. The chain is built from TRBV7-9 and TRBJ1-2, with 7 bases matching TRBD1. This CDR3 comprises 12 residues. Germline loops: CDR1 SEHNR, CDR2 FQNEAQ (reference sequence). With 5 bases clipped from V and 8 bases from J, the junction kept 5 bases outside the gene matches. In DNA, the CDR3 is TGTGCCAGCAGCCTCAGGGACAGAGGCTACACCTTC. This encodes CASSLRDRGYTF.

The chain combines TRBV7-2 with TRBJ1-1, with 9 bases aligning to TRBD1. The ends lost 5 bases at V and 5 bases at J; junction bases unmatched: 6. CDR1 is SGHTA and CDR2 is FQGNSA in the germline V gene. CDR3 length: 14 residues. The CDR3 sequence is CASSKQGAPTEAFF. In DNA, the CDR3 is TGTGCCAGCAGCAAACAGGGGGCTCCAACTGAAGCTTTCTTT.

CDR3 in DNA: TGTGCCAGCAGCTTGGCCATTAGACTAGCGGGAGGGAACAATGAGCAGTTCTTC. It codes for CASSLAIRLAGGNNEQFF. This chain connects TRBV5-4 to TRBJ2-1, with 14 bases aligning to TRBD2. CDR3 length: 18 residues. J gave up 5 bases and V 0 bases, and 7 bases lay outside the gene matches. Per the germline V gene, CDR1 is SGHNT and CDR2 is YYREEE (reference sequence). Full variable domain (remainder filled in from reference TRBV5-4 and TRBJ2-1): ETGVTQSPTHLIKTRGQQVTLRCSSQSGHNTVSWYQQALGQGPQFIFQYYREEENGRGNFPPRFSGLQFPNYSSELNVNALELDDSALYLCASSLAIRLAGGNNEQFFGPGTRLTVL.

The V and J genes are TRBV19 and TRBJ1-5, with 8 bases lining up with TRBD1. There are 15 residues in the CDR3. The germline V gene encodes CDR1 LNHDA and CDR2 SQIVND (reference sequence). The J segment lost 2 bases and the V segment lost 4 bases, leaving 4 bases of the junction unmatched. The CDR3, as DNA: TGTGCCAGTAGTACAGGGGGCGCAGGCAATCAGCCCCAGCATTTT. This codes for CASSTGGAGNQPQHF.

This clone occurred a few times. V gene TRBV7-2 combines with J gene TRBJ2-7; D is unclear. The CDR3 has 14 amino acids. Trimming shortened V by 7 bases and J by 1 base, and 14 bases separated the two germline ends. From germline, CDR1 is SGHTA and CDR2 FQGNSA. CDR3 loop: CASNLGRQSYEQYF. The CDR3 coding sequence is TGTGCCAGCAACCTTGGCAGGCAATCCTACGAGCAGTACTTC.

This clone was detected only once. The rearrangement links TRBV29-1 to TRBJ2-1; 11 positions agree with TRBD2. CDR3 length: 18 amino acids. The junction had 13 bases not matched to a gene; V was cut back by 6 bases and J by 0 bases. The V gene's germline CDR1 is SQVTM and CDR2 ANQGSEA. As DNA, the CDR3 is TGCAGCGTATCCCCGGGACTAGCGGCACGAAGCTCCTACAATGAGCAGTTCTTC. Translated, it gives CSVSPGLAARSSYNEQFF.

The J gene is TRBJ1-1, the V gene TRBV12-3 or TRBV12-4; TRBD1 might be the D (6 bases). Trimming took off 3 bases at V and 5 bases at J, with 10 bases between the two ends. The CDR3 totals 13 residues. The CDR3 sequence: CASSFQGSTEAFF. CDR3 nucleotides: TGTGCCAGCAGTTTTCAGGGGTCGACTGAAGCTTTCTTT.

This chain links TRBV19 with TRBJ2-1; D gene uncertain. This CDR3 is 15 amino acids long. Germline values: CDR1 LNHDA, CDR2 SQIVND (reference sequence). The ends were cut back, 1 base at V and 1 base at J, with 8 bases in the middle. CDR3 coding DNA: TGTGCCAGTAGTATAGTTGCGGCGTCCTACAATGAGCAGTTCTTC. Protein product: CASSIVAASYNEQFF.

V usage is TRBV28 and J usage is TRBJ1-2; weak D call: TRBD1 (5 bases). Trimming shortened V by 8 bases and J by 2 bases, and 9 bases separated the two germline ends. Germline values: CDR1 MDHEN, CDR2 SYDVKM. CDR3 size: 12 residues. As DNA, the CDR3 is TGTGCCAGCCAGGGCCCGAACTATGGCTACACCTTC. Translating it yields CASQGPNYGYTF.

This clone was observed a handful of times. V usage is TRBV11-1 and J usage is TRBJ2-2, with D possibly TRBD1 on 6 matching bases. The germline V gene encodes CDR1 SGHAT and CDR2 FQDESV (reference sequence). This CDR3 contains 15 residues. The V gene lost 6 bases and the J gene lost 2 bases, with 13 bases spanning the gap. The CDR3 coding sequence is TGTGCCAGCAGTCCAAGGGGGTCAAACACCGGGGAGCTGTTTTTT. This sequence encodes CASSPRGSNTGELFF. The variable domain in full, with the rest retrieved from reference TRBV11-1 and TRBJ2-2, is EAEVAQSPRYKITEKSQAVAFWCDPISGHATLYWYRQILGQGPELLVQFQDESVVDDSQLPKDRFSAERLKGVDSTLKIQPAELGDSAMYLCASSPRGSNTGELFFGEGSRLTVL.

DNA for the CDR3: TGCAGCGCTGGGGACAGAAACTATGGCTACACCTTC. Translating gives CSAGDRNYGYTF. The V and J genes are TRBV29-1 and TRBJ1-2; 7 bases map to TRBD1. This CDR3 spans 12 amino acids. Germline loops: CDR1 SQVTM, CDR2 ANQGSEA. The ends lost 7 bases at V and 2 bases at J; junction bases unmatched: 4.

The chain recombines TRBV29-1 with TRBJ1-1; weak D call: TRBD1 (6 bases). Per germline, CDR1 SQVTM and CDR2 ANQGSEA. Deletions cut 6 bases from V and 6 bases from J, with 14 bases between. This CDR3 has 12 residues. The CDR3 region has the DNA TGCAGCGTGGTCAGGGGTACATCTGAAGCTTTCTTT. Translated: CSVVRGTSEAFF.

The genes are TRBV5-6 and TRBJ2-7, with D perhaps TRBD2 (6 bases). With 4 bases removed from V and 2 bases from J, the gap between germline ends came to 16 bases. Germline V gene sequence: CDR1 SGHDT, CDR2 YYEEEE. The CDR3 spans 15 residues. The CDR3 spells CASSRDPGATYEQYF. CDR3 nucleotides: TGTGCCAGCAGCCGGGACCCGGGAGCGACCTACGAGCAGTACTTC.

The chain employs TRBV7-8 and TRBJ1-1; 7 bases agree with TRBD1. This CDR3 is 15 amino acids long. The trim removed 5 bases at V and 5 bases at J, leaving 11 bases unmatched. Looked up from germline, CDR1 is SGHVS and CDR2 is FQNEAQ. DNA for the CDR3: TGTGCCAGCAGCCGGGACAGTGGACCGGGGACTGAAGCTTTCTTT. It encodes CASSRDSGPGTEAFF. Full variable domain (outside the CDR3, taken from reference TRBV7-8 and TRBJ1-1): GAGVSQSPRYKVAKRGQDVALRCDPISGHVSLFWYQQALGQGPEFLTYFQNEAQLDKSGLPSDRFFAERPEGSVSTLKIQRTQQEDSAVYLCASSRDSGPGTEAFFGQGTRLTVV.